Listed below are T cell receptor beta chains from one sample, sequenced in a study of blood T cell repertoires in COVID-19. Produced via immunoSEQ multiplex PCR; TCRdb's table is partial and in-frame only. Among about 36,000 clones listed, around 85% were seen once. Input material: peripheral blood. All receptors come from a human donor in a cohort sampled during active COVID-19. Each CDR3 is given with its conserved first and last residue. A D gene is named only where the DNA matches it firmly. The size of a clone is reported for some rows only, either as once, few or many, or as a class for expanded clones.

J gene: TRBJ2-2
CDR3 length: 16
clone size: -
V gene: TRBV7-2
D gene: -
CDR3 protein: CASSLVPLRNTGELFF
CDR3 DNA: TGTGCCAGCAGCTTAGTTCCCCTCCGGAACACCGGGGAGCTGTTTTTT

J gene: TRBJ2-7
CDR3 length: 15
clone size: -
V gene: TRBV9
D gene: TRBD1
CDR3 protein: CASSVDGTAGYEQYF
CDR3 DNA: TGTGCCAGCAGCGTAGACGGGACAGCTGGGTACGAGCAGTACTTC

J gene: TRBJ2-5
CDR3 length: 14
clone size: -
V gene: TRBV11-2
D gene: -
CDR3 protein: CASSLEFTGETQYF
CDR3 DNA: TGTGCCAGCAGCTTAGAATTCACAGGAGAGACCCAGTACTTC

J gene: TRBJ1-1
CDR3 length: 14
clone size: -
V gene: TRBV19
D gene: -
CDR3 protein: CASSIPWGVTEAFF
CDR3 DNA: TGTGCCAGTAGTATCCCCTGGGGGGTCACTGAAGCTTTCTTT

J gene: TRBJ2-2
CDR3 length: 15
clone size: -
V gene: TRBV18
D gene: -
CDR3 protein: CASSPRRSDSPLLFF
CDR3 DNA: TGTGCCAGCTCACCAAGGAGGAGCGACTCCCCCCTCCTGTTTTTT

J gene: TRBJ2-5
CDR3 length: 14
clone size: -
V gene: TRBV4-2
D gene: TRBD1
CDR3 protein: CASSQGTVQETQYF
CDR3 DNA: TGTGCCAGCAGCCAGGGGACAGTTCAAGAGACCCAGTACTTC

J gene: TRBJ1-4
CDR3 length: 15
clone size: -
V gene: TRBV24-1
D gene: -
CDR3 protein: CATSGGGTNYEKLFF
CDR3 DNA: TGTGCCACCAGTGGAGGTGGGACAAATTATGAAAAACTGTTTTTT

J gene: TRBJ1-1
CDR3 length: 14
clone size: -
V gene: TRBV12-5
D gene: -
CDR3 protein: CASGLVQSATEAFF
CDR3 DNA: TGTGCTAGTGGTTTGGTACAATCCGCCACTGAAGCTTTCTTT

J gene: TRBJ1-2
CDR3 length: 16
clone size: -
V gene: TRBV7-2
D gene: TRBD1
CDR3 protein: CASSPVGTGANYGYTF
CDR3 DNA: TGTGCCAGCAGCCCCGTCGGGACAGGGGCTAACTATGGCTACACCTTC

J gene: TRBJ1-3
CDR3 length: 14
clone size: -
V gene: TRBV4-3
D gene: -
CDR3 protein: CASSQDQGRNTIYF
CDR3 DNA: TGCGCCAGCAGCCAAGATCAGGGAAGAAACACCATATATTTT

J gene: TRBJ2-7
CDR3 length: 12
clone size: few
V gene: TRBV7-9
D gene: -
CDR3 protein: CASSLAENEQYF
CDR3 DNA: TGTGCCAGCAGCTTAGCAGAGAACGAGCAGTACTTC

J gene: TRBJ2-3
CDR3 length: 15
clone size: -
V gene: TRBV9
D gene: TRBD2
CDR3 protein: CASSVVGLASDTQYF
CDR3 DNA: TGTGCCAGCAGCGTAGTAGGACTAGCGTCAGATACGCAGTATTTT

J gene: TRBJ2-2
CDR3 length: 14
clone size: -
V gene: TRBV28
D gene: TRBD1
CDR3 protein: CASSSGTDTGELFF
CDR3 DNA: TGTGCCAGCAGTTCCGGGACAGACACCGGGGAGCTGTTTTTT

J gene: TRBJ1-2
CDR3 length: 8
clone size: -
V gene: TRBV12-5
D gene: -
CDR3 protein: CASGSLTF
CDR3 DNA: TGTGCTAGTGGTTCCCTCACCTTC

J gene: TRBJ2-3
CDR3 length: 14
clone size: -
V gene: TRBV18
D gene: TRBD2
CDR3 protein: CASSPLAVADTQYF
CDR3 DNA: TGTGCCAGCTCTCCCCTAGCGGTCGCAGATACGCAGTATTTT

J gene: TRBJ2-4
CDR3 length: 15
clone size: -
V gene: TRBV27
D gene: -
CDR3 protein: CASSIRGGGKDIQYF
CDR3 DNA: TGTGCCAGCAGTATAAGGGGAGGAGGGAAGGACATTCAGTACTTC

J gene: TRBJ2-4
CDR3 length: 16
clone size: -
V gene: TRBV5-1
D gene: -
CDR3 protein: CASSLPWASSKNIQYF
CDR3 DNA: TGCGCCAGCAGCTTGCCGTGGGCCAGTTCCAAAAACATTCAGTACTTC

J gene: TRBJ1-5
CDR3 length: 14
clone size: -
V gene: TRBV5-1
D gene: -
CDR3 protein: CARSVAGGGQPQHF
CDR3 DNA: TGCGCCCGCAGCGTCGCCGGGGGGGGGCAGCCCCAGCATTTT

J gene: TRBJ1-5
CDR3 length: 16
clone size: -
V gene: TRBV19
D gene: TRBD1
CDR3 protein: CASSNMQGASSQPQHF
CDR3 DNA: TGTGCCAGTAGTAACATGCAGGGGGCGTCGAGTCAGCCCCAGCATTTT

J gene: TRBJ2-7
CDR3 length: 13
clone size: -
V gene: TRBV18
D gene: TRBD1
CDR3 protein: CASSPTGDYEQYF
CDR3 DNA: TGTGCCAGCTCACCAACAGGGGACTACGAGCAGTACTTC

J gene: TRBJ2-7
CDR3 length: 13
clone size: few
V gene: TRBV18
D gene: TRBD1
CDR3 protein: CASSSGTGPEQYF
CDR3 DNA: TGTGCCAGCAGTTCCGGGACAGGGCCCGAGCAGTACTTC

J gene: TRBJ2-2
CDR3 length: 14
clone size: -
V gene: TRBV2
D gene: -
CDR3 protein: CASRRAGNTGELFF
CDR3 DNA: TGTGCCAGCCGGCGAGCGGGTAACACCGGGGAGCTGTTTTTT

J gene: TRBJ1-6
CDR3 length: 15
clone size: -
V gene: TRBV18
D gene: TRBD1
CDR3 protein: CASSPMTGDNSPLHF
CDR3 DNA: TGTGCCAGCTCACCAATGACAGGGGACAATTCACCCCTCCACTTT

J gene: TRBJ2-4
CDR3 length: 13
clone size: -
V gene: TRBV5-4
D gene: -
CDR3 protein: CASRLRGSDIQYF
CDR3 DNA: TGTGCCAGCAGATTACGGGGGTCGGACATTCAGTACTTC

J gene: TRBJ1-2
CDR3 length: 15
clone size: -
V gene: TRBV30
D gene: TRBD1
CDR3 protein: CAWSQRGLRDGGYTF
CDR3 DNA: TGTGCCTGGAGTCAAAGGGGGCTTCGGGACGGTGGCTACACCTTC

J gene: TRBJ1-2
CDR3 length: 14
clone size: -
V gene: TRBV2
D gene: -
CDR3 protein: CASRGIQGTYGYTF
CDR3 DNA: TGTGCCAGCAGAGGTATCCAGGGGACCTATGGCTACACCTTC

J gene: TRBJ1-2
CDR3 length: 16
clone size: -
V gene: TRBV6-4
D gene: -
CDR3 protein: CASRENPRSGELGYTF
CDR3 DNA: TGTGCCAGCAGGGAGAACCCCAGGTCAGGGGAGCTTGGCTACACCTTC

J gene: TRBJ1-2
CDR3 length: 13
clone size: -
V gene: TRBV6-6
D gene: TRBD1
CDR3 protein: CASSGTANYGYTF
CDR3 DNA: TGTGCCAGCAGTGGGACAGCTAACTATGGCTACACCTTC

J gene: TRBJ1-5
CDR3 length: 15
clone size: -
V gene: TRBV7-2
D gene: -
CDR3 protein: CASSLAGHSNQPQHF
CDR3 DNA: TGTGCCAGCAGCTTGGCAGGGCATAGCAATCAGCCCCAGCATTTT

J gene: TRBJ2-3
CDR3 length: 13
clone size: -
V gene: TRBV19
D gene: TRBD1
CDR3 protein: CATRDRSTDTQYF
CDR3 DNA: TGTGCCACCCGGGACAGGAGCACAGATACGCAGTATTTT

J gene: TRBJ2-7
CDR3 length: 12
clone size: -
V gene: TRBV6-5
D gene: -
CDR3 protein: CASSLLVAEQYF
CDR3 DNA: TGTGCCAGCAGTCTTCTGGTAGCGGAGCAGTACTTC

J gene: TRBJ1-2
CDR3 length: 12
clone size: few
V gene: TRBV5-6
D gene: -
CDR3 protein: CASKRRDYGYTF
CDR3 DNA: TGTGCCAGCAAGCGACGGGACTATGGCTACACCTTC

J gene: TRBJ2-2
CDR3 length: 16
clone size: -
V gene: TRBV15
D gene: -
CDR3 protein: CATSRGQVFNTGELFF
CDR3 DNA: TGTGCCACCAGCAGAGGACAGGTCTTTAACACCGGGGAGCTGTTTTTT

J gene: TRBJ1-4
CDR3 length: 14
clone size: -
V gene: TRBV5-8
D gene: TRBD1
CDR3 protein: CASSFRQGNEKLFF
CDR3 DNA: TGTGCCAGCAGCTTTCGACAGGGGAATGAAAAACTGTTTTTT

J gene: TRBJ2-5
CDR3 length: 13
clone size: -
V gene: TRBV3-1/TRBV3-2
D gene: -
CDR3 protein: CASSHSSVETQYF
CDR3 DNA: TGTGCCAGCAGCCACTCTAGCGTAGAGACCCAGTACTTC

J gene: TRBJ2-7
CDR3 length: 13
clone size: -
V gene: TRBV19
D gene: -
CDR3 protein: CASSIGGAYEQYF
CDR3 DNA: TGTGCCAGTAGTATAGGCGGCGCCTACGAGCAGTACTTC

J gene: TRBJ2-7
CDR3 length: 13
clone size: -
V gene: TRBV24-1
D gene: -
CDR3 protein: CATSDGDFDEQYF
CDR3 DNA: TGTGCCACCAGTGACGGGGACTTTGACGAGCAGTACTTC

J gene: TRBJ2-5
CDR3 length: 16
clone size: -
V gene: TRBV7-8
D gene: TRBD2
CDR3 protein: CASSFRTSGGWETQYF
CDR3 DNA: TGTGCCAGCAGCTTCCGGACTAGCGGGGGATGGGAGACCCAGTACTTC

J gene: TRBJ2-1
CDR3 length: 16
clone size: -
V gene: TRBV9
D gene: -
CDR3 protein: CASSATGREGYNEQFF
CDR3 DNA: TGTGCCAGCAGCGCCACGGGGCGGGAAGGCTACAATGAGCAGTTCTTC

J gene: TRBJ1-4
CDR3 length: 16
clone size: -
V gene: TRBV19
D gene: TRBD1
CDR3 protein: CASSGTGVVWGEKLFF
CDR3 DNA: TGTGCCAGTAGTGGGACAGGGGTAGTGTGGGGTGAAAAACTGTTTTTT

J gene: TRBJ1-1
CDR3 length: 15
clone size: -
V gene: TRBV30
D gene: -
CDR3 protein: CAWGKPGGRNTEAFF
CDR3 DNA: TGTGCCTGGGGAAAACCGGGGGGCCGGAACACTGAAGCTTTCTTT

J gene: TRBJ1-4
CDR3 length: 15
clone size: -
V gene: TRBV3-1/TRBV3-2
D gene: TRBD1
CDR3 protein: CASRTRTGPGEKLFF
CDR3 DNA: TGTGCCAGCAGAACTCGGACAGGGCCGGGGGAAAAACTGTTTTTT

J gene: TRBJ2-1
CDR3 length: 14
clone size: -
V gene: TRBV12-5
D gene: TRBD1
CDR3 protein: CASGTGVSYNEQFF
CDR3 DNA: TGTGCTAGTGGTACAGGGGTGTCCTACAATGAGCAGTTCTTC

J gene: TRBJ2-5
CDR3 length: 12
clone size: -
V gene: TRBV29-1
D gene: -
CDR3 protein: CSFRGGQETQYF
CDR3 DNA: TGTAGCTTTAGGGGGGGGCAAGAGACCCAGTACTTC

J gene: TRBJ1-4
CDR3 length: 13
clone size: -
V gene: TRBV2
D gene: -
CDR3 protein: CASSSGGIEKLFF
CDR3 DNA: TGTGCCAGCAGTTCGGGGGGAATTGAAAAACTGTTTTTT

J gene: TRBJ2-3
CDR3 length: 14
clone size: -
V gene: TRBV5-4
D gene: TRBD2
CDR3 protein: CASSHSGVADTQYF
CDR3 DNA: TGTGCCAGCAGCCACAGCGGGGTGGCAGATACGCAGTATTTT

J gene: TRBJ2-1
CDR3 length: 16
clone size: -
V gene: TRBV7-9
D gene: -
CDR3 protein: CASSIDSSGTYNEQFF
CDR3 DNA: TGTGCCAGCAGTATAGACAGTTCGGGCACCTACAATGAGCAGTTCTTC

J gene: TRBJ2-3
CDR3 length: 15
clone size: -
V gene: TRBV7-3
D gene: -
CDR3 protein: CASSLKRGSADTQYF
CDR3 DNA: TGTGCCAGCAGCTTAAAAAGAGGTAGTGCAGATACGCAGTATTTT

J gene: TRBJ2-5
CDR3 length: 15
clone size: -
V gene: TRBV5-8
D gene: -
CDR3 protein: CASSLQGGGQETQYF
CDR3 DNA: TGTGCCAGCAGCTTGCAGGGGGGAGGCCAAGAGACCCAGTACTTC